Listed here are 19 T cell receptor beta chains from one sample, sequenced in a study of post-analysis software for immune sequencing data (dated by TCRdb to 2015 to 2017). Overall study results and their limits: Patients showed significantly higher frequencies than controls for a handful of TRBV segments, among them TRBV5-6, TRBV5-1 and TRBV20-1.

To prepare the library, PCR was applied. Instrument used: Illumina HiSeq 2500. To reduce PCR and sequencing biases, unique molecular identifiers were incorporated into the TCR beta cDNA libraries. The public reads were run again by TCRdb, first through fastp at Q25 and then through MiXCR, and only productive beta chains were kept. Every distinct CDR3 protein forms one entry, paired with its most common genes and DNA. Recorded for this sample are over 700,000 distinct CDR3 sequences; 30% of them occurred a single time. The ten top clones hold about 0.5% of the sample. These TCRs are of unknown antigen specificity. Sample: blood. Every receptor here comes from a girl between 10 and 17 years old with multiple sclerosis.

The chain recombines TRBV29-1 with TRBJ2-7; 7 nucleotides match TRBD2. V lost 6 bases and J lost 1; bases outside the gene matches: 6. CDR1 is SQVTM and CDR2 is ANQGSEA in the germline V gene. The CDR3 spans 13 residues. The CDR3 loop reads CSVRDYRSYEQYF. The CDR3 DNA sequence: TGCAGCGTCCGGGACTATCGATCCTACGAGCAGTACTTC.

The chain employs TRBV10-3 and TRBJ1-2, with D uncertain. CDR3 size: 15 residues. The V end lost 4 bases, the J end lost 7 bases, and 19 bases lay between the germline ends. Germline lookup yields CDR1 ENHRY and CDR2 SYGVKD. The CDR3 DNA follows: TGTGCCATCAGTGTTGTGGAGCGGGAGATGGGTGGCTACACCTTC. Protein: CAISVVEREMGGYTF.

With respect to this clonotype: It may be a read error: a sequence one base away is much more abundant. DNA of the CDR3: TGTGCCATTCTAGCGGGAGGAGGGGAGGCCCAGTACTTC. Its translation is CAILAGGGEAQYF. This rearrangement joins TRBV10-3 to TRBJ2-5; 11 bases are shared with TRBD2. The CDR3 has 13 residues. After removal of 9 bases from V and 9 bases from J, the junction contained 9 bases not matched to a gene. CDR1 is ENHRY and CDR2 is SYGVKD in the germline V gene.

A few counts support this clonotype. This sequence joins TRBV4-2 and TRBJ1-2; D remains ambiguous. The CDR3 consists of 14 residues. Germline V CDR1 and CDR2: LGHNA, YNFKEQ. V lost 0 bases to trimming and J lost 2 bases, with 7 bases between them. CDR3: CASSQDSGNYGYTF. CDR3 nucleotides: TGTGCCAGCAGCCAAGATTCGGGGAACTATGGCTACACCTTC.

The V call is TRBV20-1, the J call TRBJ1-4; TRBD1 matches 7 bases. Germline V CDR1 and CDR2: DFQATT, SNEGSKA (reference sequence). The CDR3 has 12 amino acids. CDR3 DNA: TGCGGAGGGGGACAGATAAATGAAAAACTGTTTTTT. Protein: CGGGQINEKLFF.

This clonotype was seen a handful of times. The rearrangement uses TRBV20-1 and TRBJ2-1; 8 nucleotides line up with TRBD2. Germline loops: CDR1 DFQATT, CDR2 SNEGSKA (reference sequence). The CDR3 sequence is 17 residues long. V was clipped by 2 bases and J by 3 bases; unmatched bases: 12. CDR3 amino acids: CSARTPGTSLFYNEQFF. In nucleotides, the CDR3 is TGCAGTGCTAGAACCCCAGGGACTAGTCTCTTCTACAATGAGCAGTTCTTC.

Of note for this clonotype: Given a much more abundant clone one base away, this may be a read error. The rearrangement uses TRBV28 and TRBJ2-7; 10 nucleotides agree with TRBD1. Germline CDR1 reads MDHEN; CDR2 reads SYDVKM. CDR3 length: 15 residues. After removal of 7 bases from V and 2 bases from J, the junction contained 8 bases not matched to a gene. The CDR3 DNA follows: TGTGCCAGCATCGATGGGGGACAGGGGCCCTACGAGCAGTACTTC. Its translation is CASIDGGQGPYEQYF.

Only a few counts were recorded for this clonotype. The chain recombines TRBV5-1 with TRBJ2-7, with D possibly being TRBD1 (6 bases). Between the trimmed V and J ends, which lost 3 bases and 2 bases, there was a span of 21 bases. CDR1 and CDR2 (germline): SGHRS, YFSETQ. The CDR3 has 17 amino acids. CDR3 DNA sequence: TGCGCCAGCAGCTCGGGTCGTCTCACAGGGCTTACCTACGAGCAGTACTTC. It translates to CASSSGRLTGLTYEQYF. The entire variable domain, with the rest obtained from reference TRBV5-1 and TRBJ2-7, is as follows: KAGVTQTPRYLIKTRGQQVTLSCSPISGHRSVSWYQQTPGQGLQFLFEYFSETQRNKGNFPGRFSGRQFSNSRSEMNVSTLELGDSALYLCASSSGRLTGLTYEQYFGPGTRLTVT.

This clonotype has only a few counts. The gene calls are TRBV18 and TRBJ1-4; perhaps TRBD1 as D (6 bases). Germline loops: CDR1 KGHSH, CDR2 LQKENI. Trimming pared 6 bases from V and 14 bases from J, leaving 13 bases between. This CDR3 contains 11 residues. The CDR3 DNA sequence: TGTGCCAGCTCCGCAGGAGGACAGCTGTTTTTT. This sequence encodes CASSAGGQLFF.

This clonotype was detected a few times. The rearrangement joins TRBV9 to TRBJ1-6, with TRBD1 matching over 9 bases. The CDR3 is 15 amino acids. Germline-derived CDR1 and CDR2 are SGDLS and YYNGEE. Trimming removed 2 bases from V and 10 bases from J; junction bases left unmatched: 7. The CDR3 loop is CASSVAGTGSSPLHF. For the CDR3, the DNA is TGTGCCAGCAGCGTTGCGGGGACAGGGTCCTCACCCCTCCACTTT.

The chain carries TRBV2 and TRBJ1-6; 8 bases agree with TRBD1. Germline values: CDR1 SNHLY, CDR2 FYNNEI. Losses at the gene ends were 6 bases for V and 11 bases for J; bases not matched to a gene: 6. The CDR3 totals 13 residues. Written as DNA, the CDR3 is TGTGCCAGCAGGGACAGGGAATCAGCACCCCTCCACTTT. As protein: CASRDRESAPLHF.

This clonotype was found a few times. This chain links TRBV2 with TRBJ2-7; TRBD1 or TRBD2 may be the D gene (5 bases each). The V end was cut by 5 bases, the J end by 7 bases, with 12 bases between. Looked up from germline, CDR1 is SNHLY and CDR2 is FYNNEI. The CDR3 contains 12 residues. For the CDR3, the DNA is TGTGCCAGCAGTCGGGACGGAAGGGAGCAGTACTTC. The encoded protein is CASSRDGREQYF.

J is TRBJ1-1 and V is TRBV19; TRBD1 agrees at 8 bases. The CDR3 length is 15 residues. The germline gives CDR1 LNHDA, CDR2 SQIVND (reference sequence). J lost 1 base, V lost 3 bases, and 4 bases had no gene match. The CDR3 coding sequence is TGTGCCAGTAGTATTCCCGGGACAGGGAACACTGAAGCTTTCTTT. Translation gives CASSIPGTGNTEAFF. Supplemented by reference TRBV19 and TRBJ1-1, the full variable domain reads DGGITQSPKYLFRKEGQNVTLSCEQNLNHDAMYWYRQDPGQGLRLIYYSQIVNDFQKGDIAEGYSVSREKKESFPLTVTSAQKNPTAFYLCASSIPGTGNTEAFFGQGTRLTVV.

This clonotype appeared a few times. The chain is built from TRBV7-2 and TRBJ2-5; D unclear. The CDR3 runs to 16 residues. Germline V gene lookup returns CDR1 SGHTA and CDR2 FQGNSA. The ends were cut back, 2 bases at V and 5 bases at J, with 18 bases in the middle. The DNA for the CDR3 is TGTGCCAGCAGCTTAATTGGGGTGGCCCGGGCTGAGACCCAGTACTTC. It yields the protein CASSLIGVARAETQYF. Combining the CDR3 with reference TRBV7-2 and TRBJ2-5 gives the whole variable domain GAGVSQSPSNKVTEKGKDVELRCDPISGHTALYWYRQSLGQGLEFLIYFQGNSAPDKSGLPSDRFSAERTGGSVSTLTIQRTQQEDSAVYLCASSLIGVARAETQYFGPGTRLLVL.

This clonotype has only a few counts. This rearrangement joins TRBV20-1 to TRBJ2-5; 9 bases fit TRBD2. V lost 0 bases, J lost 5 bases, and 7 bases stayed unmatched. This CDR3 spans 15 amino acids. The V gene's germline CDR1 is DFQATT and CDR2 SNEGSKA (reference sequence). CDR3 DNA: TGCAGTGCTAGAGAGGCTAGCGGGGTAGGGGAGACCCAGTACTTC. Amino acids: CSAREASGVGETQYF.

J is TRBJ2-1 and V is TRBV28; 11 bases are a match to TRBD2. The V and J ends lost 6 bases and 10 bases, in that order; junction bases with no gene match: 8. The length of the CDR3 is 14 residues. The V gene's germline CDR1 is MDHEN and CDR2 SYDVKM. The CDR3 DNA is TGTGCCAGCAGGATAGCGGGAGGGCCCTGGGAGCAGTTCTTC. It specifies CASRIAGGPWEQFF. The complete variable domain, with remaining parts taken from reference TRBV28 and TRBJ2-1, reads DVKVTQSSRYLVKRTGEKVFLECVQDMDHENMFWYRQDPGLGLRLIYFSYDVKMKEKGDIPEGYSVSREKKERFSLILESASTNQTSMYLCASRIAGGPWEQFFGPGTRLTVL.

V gene TRBV7-2 combines with J gene TRBJ2-1; 8 bases align to TRBD1. Looked up from germline, CDR1 is SGHTA and CDR2 is FQGNSA. J lost 5 bases, V lost 5 bases, and 14 bases had no gene match. The CDR3 consists of 17 residues. The CDR3 coding sequence is TGTGCCAGCAGCCCGCGGACAGGGCGTAGCGCCCACAATGAGCAGTTCTTC. Encoded protein: CASSPRTGRSAHNEQFF.

This clonotype was picked up many times. The V call is TRBV7-9, the J call TRBJ2-1; D remains unclear. This CDR3 comprises 11 residues. Germline CDR1 and CDR2: SEHNR and FQNEAQ (reference sequence). V was pared by 2 bases and J by 7 bases, with 3 bases between. The CDR3 sequence is CASSLTNEQFF. Here the CDR3 DNA reads TGTGCCAGCAGCTTAACGAATGAGCAGTTCTTC.

A few counts support this clonotype. At one end, the junction sequence differs from germline, possibly due to a read error. The V and J genes are TRBV7-2 and TRBJ1-5; 7 positions match TRBD1. CDR3 length: 16 residues. Germline loops: CDR1 SGHTA, CDR2 FQGNSA. The CDR3 sequence is CASSLVGQLVGQPQHF. The CDR3 DNA sequence: TGTGCCAGTAGCTTAGTGGGACAGCTGGTGGGGCAGCCCCAGCATTTT.